This TCR beta chain was identified in a study of T cells after posttransplantation cyclophosphamide. The assay was immunoSEQ multiplex PCR, and TCRdb's table has in-frame clones only and misses some. The record shows tens of thousands of clones for this sample, with no singletons present. V lost 0 bases, J lost 2 bases, and 15 bases lay in between. The germline gives CDR1 SGHKS, CDR2 YYEKEE (reference sequence). This CDR3 is 17 amino acids long. Input material: PBMCs. The chain employs TRBV5-5 and TRBJ2-1; D gene ambiguous. The TCR originated in a woman in her sixties in good health, CMV-negative, and a related stem cell transplant donor. The CDR3 sequence is CASSLGILALTYNEQFF. In DNA, the CDR3 is TGTGCCAGCAGCTTGGGAATTCTGGCACTAACCTACAATGAGCAGTTCTTC.